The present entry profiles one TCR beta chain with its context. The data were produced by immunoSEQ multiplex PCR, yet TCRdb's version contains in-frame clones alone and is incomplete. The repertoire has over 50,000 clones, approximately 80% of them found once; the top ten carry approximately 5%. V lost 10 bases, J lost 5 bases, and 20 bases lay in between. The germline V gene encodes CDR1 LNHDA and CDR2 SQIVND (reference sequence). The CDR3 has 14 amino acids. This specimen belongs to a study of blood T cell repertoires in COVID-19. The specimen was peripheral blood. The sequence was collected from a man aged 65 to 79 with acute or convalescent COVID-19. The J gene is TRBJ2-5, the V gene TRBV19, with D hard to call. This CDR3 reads CATLDSSSGETQYF. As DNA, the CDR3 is TGTGCCACCTTAGACTCATCCTCCGGGGAGACCCAGTACTTC.